This T cell receptor (beta chain) was sequenced for a study of T cell responses to AZD1222 COVID-19 vaccine (dated by TCRdb to about 2021). In terms of the full investigation: A total of just over 230 trial participants underwent TCR sequencing, of whom 200 to 220 received two doses of AZD1222 and around 26 received two doses of the MenACWY control vaccine. Trial participants were enrolled into age subgroups of 18-55, 56-69 and 70-plus years, which contained approximately 150, 28 and 58 TCR-sequenced participants, respectively.

Study-wide conclusions, independent of this receptor: Most participants were white British and females outnumbered males, and the authors suggested that clonal diversity may have been underestimated. Vaccine-associated CD4 TCRs spanned the whole spike protein, with dominant responses in regions 160-218 and 743-854. A significant rise in spike-specific TCR breadth and depth was observed after two AZD1222 doses relative to day 0 and relative to MenACWY recipients. Only 5 to 7 AZD1222 recipients were SARS-CoV-2 seropositive at baseline, limiting conclusions about previously exposed vaccinees. Because no day 14 peak-response samples were available, repertoires were characterized only after the peak T cell response. The 56-69-year group was small, and its depth increase did not reach significance, likely because of low power. Reportedly, close to half of the unique spike-specific TCRs recognized epitopes lying outside the regions that are mutated in the B.1.351 and B.1.1.7 variants.

Concerning this clone itself: It has no known antigen specificity. There are no base qualities to consult, and no much larger clone falls within one base.

The CDR3 regions of human TCRbeta chains were analyzed by immunosequencing. As for how the authors treated the data: Repertoire TCRs were checked for matches against a reference library of SARS-CoV-2-specific TCRs that had been generated using the MIRA antigen-specificity platform. Breadth was defined as the fraction of unique TCRs that were SARS-CoV-2-associated. Depth was defined as the fraction of total T cells that were SARS-CoV-2-associated. Using the MIRA data, each spike-specific TCR was mapped to the spike region that the TCR reacts to and placed in a CD4 or CD8 class. Log10-transformed breadth and depth values were compared by one-way ANOVA with Sidak's multiple comparisons tests. TCRdb mirrors the immuneACCESS table, restricted to in-frame sequences. Some clones are absent from its copies; in checked studies, under half trace to an unresolved V gene, and the reason for the others is unknown. The V and J calls and clone size were taken over from that table, and D and trimming were inferred from the DNA. In all, the sample holds some 200,000 clones, and about 89% of those were seen once. 3% to 3.5% of the sample rests with the top ten.

The label giving this sample's time point can be read as: about 28 days (+/-7) after the second vaccine dose. AZD1222 recipients with second doses at about 4 weeks or about 12 weeks were pooled, because spike-specific TCR depth and breadth did not differ between schedules. The vaccinee samples were drawn from two UK trials, COV001 and COV002, one of which was a single-blind randomized controlled phase 2/3 trial testing AZD1222 (ChAdOx1 nCoV-19) in healthy adults. For TCRbeta chain sequencing, PBMC samples from trial participants were taken at day 0 and at day 28 after the second dose. CDR1 and CDR2 were assigned from the germline V gene as KGHDR and SFDVKD. Inclusive of the bounding cysteine and phenylalanine, the CDR3 is 15 residues long. The read is trimmed to its CDR3 DNA, 45 bases read in frame from base 1. V is cut back by 6 bases and J by 5 bases, with 9 bases in the junction unmatched.

This TCR was recovered from an adult who received the AZD1222 COVID-19 vaccine. The V and J genes are TRBV24-1 and TRBJ2-5, with 9 bases matching TRBD2. The specimen comprised peripheral blood, sampled 28 days after the second AZD1222 dose. The CDR3 sequence is CATSIPAGGGETQYF. The sequenced DNA is TGTGCCACCAGTATTCCCGCGGGAGGGGGGGAGACCCAGTACTTC.